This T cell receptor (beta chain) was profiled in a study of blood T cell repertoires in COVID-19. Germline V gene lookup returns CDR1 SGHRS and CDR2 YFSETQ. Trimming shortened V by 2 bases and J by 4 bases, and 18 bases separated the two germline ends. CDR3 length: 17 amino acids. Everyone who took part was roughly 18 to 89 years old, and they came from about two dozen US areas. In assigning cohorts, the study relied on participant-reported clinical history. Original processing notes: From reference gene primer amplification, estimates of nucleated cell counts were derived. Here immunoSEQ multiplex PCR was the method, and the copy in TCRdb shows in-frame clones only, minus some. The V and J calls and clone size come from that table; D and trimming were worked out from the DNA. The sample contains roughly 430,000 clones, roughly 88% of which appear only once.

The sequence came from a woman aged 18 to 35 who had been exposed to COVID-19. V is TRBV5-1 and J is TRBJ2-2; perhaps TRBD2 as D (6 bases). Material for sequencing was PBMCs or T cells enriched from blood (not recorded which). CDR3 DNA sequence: TGCGCCAGCAGCTTAGGGCGATTGCAGGGAGGCACCGGGGAGCTGTTTTTT. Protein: CASSLGRLQGGTGELFF.